Presented here are 8 T cell receptor beta chains from one specimen sequenced in a study of blood T cell repertoires in COVID-19. Produced via immunoSEQ multiplex PCR; TCRdb's table is partial and in-frame only. Found here are some 140,000 clones, over 70% of them singletons; the top ten hold under 3%. The specimen was peripheral blood. The receptors here all came from a man aged 45-65 years with active COVID-19.

J is TRBJ2-1 and V is TRBV29-1; 8 nucleotides line up with TRBD2. Germline CDR1 and CDR2: SQVTM and ANQGSEA. The V gene end was trimmed by 5 bases and the J gene end by 6 bases; junction bases not matched to a gene: 3. The CDR3 runs to 12 residues. In nucleotides, the CDR3 is TGCAGCGTTACGGGGGGGCCCAATGAGCAGTTCTTC. Amino acids: CSVTGGPNEQFF.

The chain carries TRBV4-2 and TRBJ2-1; tentatively, D is TRBD2 (6 bases). The V and J ends lost 5 bases and 5 bases respectively, with 16 bases between them. Looked up from germline, CDR1 is LGHNA and CDR2 is YNFKEQ. The CDR3 contains 15 residues. The CDR3 region is CASSVGTYKDNEQFF. As DNA, the CDR3 is TGTGCCAGCAGCGTCGGGACTTATAAAGACAATGAGCAGTTCTTC.

V gene TRBV25-1 combines with J gene TRBJ1-3; D is ambiguous. Germline V gives CDR1 MGHDK, CDR2 SYGVNS. V gave up 2 bases and J gave up 0 bases, with 5 bases separating them. The CDR3 is 14 residues long. The CDR3 protein is CASSEGTSGNTIYF. The CDR3 DNA follows: TGTGCCAGCAGTGAAGGCACCTCTGGAAACACCATATATTTT.

V gene TRBV5-8 combines with J gene TRBJ1-5; D gene unclear. The CDR3 is 14 amino acids. CDR1 and CDR2 (germline): SGHTS, YDEGEE. Trimming shortened V by 4 bases and J by 10 bases, and 18 bases separated the two germline ends. CDR3 DNA sequence: TGTGCCAGCAGCCCCAGATTCTCCGGAGGACCCCAGCATTTT. Its protein is CASSPRFSGGPQHF.

J is TRBJ1-2 and V is TRBV6-1; 7 bases match TRBD1. CDR1 and CDR2 (germline): MNHNS, SASEGT. CDR3 length equals 13 residues. V was pared by 2 bases and J by 8 bases, with 5 bases of the junction left unmatched. CDR3 coding DNA: TGTGCCAGCAGTGAAAGGTCAGGGGGAGGCTACACCTTC. It encodes CASSERSGGGYTF.

CDR3 in amino acids: CASSTTSGGWDTQYF. The CDR3 DNA follows: TGTGCCAGCAGCACAACTAGCGGGGGGTGGGATACGCAGTATTTT. The rearrangement joins TRBV3-1 (or the pseudogene TRBV3-2) to TRBJ2-3; 12 bases fit TRBD2. Germline lookup yields CDR1 LGHDT and CDR2 YNNKEL (reference sequence). Germline trimming cut 5 bases from V and 6 bases from J; bases unmatched to any gene: 6. The CDR3 consists of 15 residues.

This chain connects TRBV6-1 to TRBJ1-2; possible D gene TRBD1, 6 bases. CDR3 length: 15 residues. The ends were cut back, 3 bases at V and 3 bases at J, with 14 bases in the middle. The germline gives CDR1 MNHNS, CDR2 SASEGT. This CDR3 reads CASSDSGGRDYGYTF. CDR3 sequence (DNA): TGTGCCAGCAGTGATTCGGGGGGCAGGGACTATGGCTACACCTTC.

This chain's CDR3 is CAIRMGGTEAFF. The CDR3 region has the DNA TGTGCCATCAGGATGGGGGGAACTGAAGCTTTCTTT. V and J are TRBV10-3 and TRBJ1-1; weak D call: TRBD1 (5 bases). Per the germline V gene, CDR1 is ENHRY and CDR2 is SYGVKD. This CDR3 spans 12 amino acids. V lost 6 bases to trimming and J lost 5 bases, with 10 bases between them.